The clone carrying this TCR beta chain has at least ten counts. Its antigen remains unknown. HTBI primers from iRepertoire and Arm-PCR of CDR3 regions yielded the TCR beta libraries. TCRdb re-called the multiplex PCR reads through MiXCR, storing one row per CDR3 protein. The sample includes almost 350,000 distinct CDR3 sequences, around 19% of them seen just once. The data belong to a study of regulatory T cells in long-lasting Graves disease. Broader study findings: Thyroid tissue was not sampled; only peripheral blood was. Those with persistent Graves' had less TCR diversity than newly diagnosed patients.

Time point in this sample: persistent/refractory GD, antithyroid drugs over 5 years with positive TRAb. Making the TCR library involved RNA that had been extracted from PBMCs. This CDR3 spans 16 amino acids. Germline CDR1 is SGHTA and CDR2 is FQGNSA. V shed 5 bases, J shed 3 bases, and the junction held 10 bases outside the gene matches. The source of this sequence is a female donor with Graves disease. The chain couples TRBV7-2 to TRBJ1-2, with 9 bases lining up with TRBD1. This material consisted of peripheral blood mononuclear cells (PBMCs), taken when the disease was refractory, from a patient treated with antithyroid drugs. CDR3: CASSRGGGQGYYGYTF. In DNA, the CDR3 is TGTGCCAGCAGCCGAGGAGGGGGACAGGGATACTATGGCTACACCTTC.